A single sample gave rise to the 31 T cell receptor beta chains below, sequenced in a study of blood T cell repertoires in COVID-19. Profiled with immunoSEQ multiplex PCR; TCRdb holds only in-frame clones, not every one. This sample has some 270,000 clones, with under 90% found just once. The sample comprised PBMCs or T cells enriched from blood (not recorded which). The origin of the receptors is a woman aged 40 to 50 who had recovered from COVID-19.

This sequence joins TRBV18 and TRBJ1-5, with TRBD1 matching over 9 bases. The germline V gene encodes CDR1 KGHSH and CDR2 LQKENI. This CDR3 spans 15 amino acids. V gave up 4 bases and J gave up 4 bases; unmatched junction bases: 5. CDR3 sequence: CASSQTQGANQPQHF. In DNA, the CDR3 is TGTGCCAGCTCACAAACACAGGGGGCGAATCAGCCCCAGCATTTT.

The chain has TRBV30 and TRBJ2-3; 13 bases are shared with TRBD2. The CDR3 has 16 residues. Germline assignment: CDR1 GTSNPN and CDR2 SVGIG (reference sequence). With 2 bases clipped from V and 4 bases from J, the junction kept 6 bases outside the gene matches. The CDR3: CAWSIGLAGAPDTQYF. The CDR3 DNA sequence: TGTGCCTGGAGTATCGGACTAGCGGGAGCTCCAGATACGCAGTATTTT.

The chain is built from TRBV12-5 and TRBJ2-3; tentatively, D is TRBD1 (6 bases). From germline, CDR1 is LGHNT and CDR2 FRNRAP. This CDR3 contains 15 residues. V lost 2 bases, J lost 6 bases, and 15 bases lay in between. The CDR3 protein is CASGLLPDQGDTQYF. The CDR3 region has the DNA TGTGCTAGTGGTTTGCTACCAGACCAGGGGGATACGCAGTATTTT.

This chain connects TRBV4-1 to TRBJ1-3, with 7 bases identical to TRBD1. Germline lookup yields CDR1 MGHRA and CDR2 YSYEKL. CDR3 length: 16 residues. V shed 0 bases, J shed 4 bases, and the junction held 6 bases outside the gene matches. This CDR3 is CASSQDDRADGNTIYF. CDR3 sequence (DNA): TGCGCCAGCAGCCAAGATGACAGGGCGGACGGAAACACCATATATTTT.

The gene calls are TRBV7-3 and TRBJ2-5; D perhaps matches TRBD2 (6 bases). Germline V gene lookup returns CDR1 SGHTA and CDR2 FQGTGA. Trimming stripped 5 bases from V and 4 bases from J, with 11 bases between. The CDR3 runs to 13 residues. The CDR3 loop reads CASSLGGGETQYF. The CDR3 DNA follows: TGTGCCAGCAGCCTGGGGGGTGGAGAGACCCAGTACTTC.

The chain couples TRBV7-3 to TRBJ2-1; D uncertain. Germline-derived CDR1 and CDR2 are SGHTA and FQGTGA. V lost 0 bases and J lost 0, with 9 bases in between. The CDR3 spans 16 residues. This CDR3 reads CASSLTPESSYNEQFF. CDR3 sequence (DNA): TGTGCCAGCAGCTTAACCCCGGAGAGCTCCTACAATGAGCAGTTCTTC.

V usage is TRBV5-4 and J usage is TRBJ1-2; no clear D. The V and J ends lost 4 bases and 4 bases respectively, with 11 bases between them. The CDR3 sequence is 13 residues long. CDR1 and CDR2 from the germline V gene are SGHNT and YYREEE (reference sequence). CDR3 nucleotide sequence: TGTGCCAGCAGCGTGCCGTCGGTCTATGGCTACACCTTC. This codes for CASSVPSVYGYTF. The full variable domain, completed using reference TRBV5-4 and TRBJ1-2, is ETGVTQSPTHLIKTRGQQVTLRCSSQSGHNTVSWYQQALGQGPQFIFQYYREEENGRGNFPPRFSGLQFPNYSSELNVNALELDDSALYLCASSVPSVYGYTFGSGTRLTVV.

The CDR3 sequence is CASSGASTYNEQFF. The CDR3 bases are TGCGCCAGCAGTGGAGCGTCTACCTACAATGAGCAGTTCTTC. The chain couples TRBV5-1 to TRBJ2-1, with D uncertain. This CDR3 spans 14 amino acids. Germline CDR1 is SGHRS and CDR2 is YFSETQ. Trimming took 5 bases from V and 2 from J, leaving 11 bases between them.

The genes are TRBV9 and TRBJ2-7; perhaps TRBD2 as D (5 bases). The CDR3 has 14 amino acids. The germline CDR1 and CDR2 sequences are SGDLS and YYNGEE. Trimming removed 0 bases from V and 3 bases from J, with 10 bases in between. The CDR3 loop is CASSVGVRDYEQYF. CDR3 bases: TGTGCCAGCAGCGTAGGGGTCCGGGACTACGAGCAGTACTTC.

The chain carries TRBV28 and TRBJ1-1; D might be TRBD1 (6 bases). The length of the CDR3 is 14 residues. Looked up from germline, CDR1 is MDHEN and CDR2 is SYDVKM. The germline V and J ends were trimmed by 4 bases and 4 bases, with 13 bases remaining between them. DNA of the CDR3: TGTGCCAGCAGTTGGCGGGCAGGGGCCACTGAAGCTTTCTTT. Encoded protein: CASSWRAGATEAFF.

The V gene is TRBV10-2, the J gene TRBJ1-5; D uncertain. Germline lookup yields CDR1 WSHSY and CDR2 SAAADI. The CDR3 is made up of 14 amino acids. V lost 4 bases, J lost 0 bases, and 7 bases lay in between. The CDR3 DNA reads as TGCGCCAGCAGTGGTACGGGTAGCAATCAGCCCCAGCATTTT. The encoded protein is CASSGTGSNQPQHF.

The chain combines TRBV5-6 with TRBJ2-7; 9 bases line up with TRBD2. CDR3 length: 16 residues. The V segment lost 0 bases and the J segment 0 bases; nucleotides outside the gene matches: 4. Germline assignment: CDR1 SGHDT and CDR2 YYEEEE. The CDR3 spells CASSLAAGGSSYEQYF. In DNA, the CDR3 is TGTGCCAGCAGCTTGGCGGCGGGAGGGAGCTCCTACGAGCAGTACTTC. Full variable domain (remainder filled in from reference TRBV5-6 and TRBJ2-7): DAGVTQSPTHLIKTRGQQVTLRCSPKSGHDTVSWYQQALGQGPQFIFQYYEEEERQRGNFPDRFSGHQFPNYSSELNVNALLLGDSALYLCASSLAAGGSSYEQYFGPGTRLTVT.

The CDR3 loop reads CASSEFDKVNSPLHF. The CDR3 DNA is TGTGCCAGCAGTGAATTCGACAAGGTGAATTCACCCCTCCACTTT. The chain couples TRBV6-1 to TRBJ1-6; D is undetermined. The length of the CDR3 is 15 residues. Germline assignment: CDR1 MNHNS and CDR2 SASEGT. The germline V and J ends were trimmed by 2 bases and 7 bases, with 12 bases remaining between them.

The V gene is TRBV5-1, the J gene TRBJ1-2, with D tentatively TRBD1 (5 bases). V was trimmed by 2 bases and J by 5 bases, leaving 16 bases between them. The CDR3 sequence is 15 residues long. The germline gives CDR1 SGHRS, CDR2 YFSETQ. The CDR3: CASSLGAVSDYGYTF. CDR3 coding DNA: TGCGCCAGCAGCTTAGGGGCAGTCTCAGATTATGGCTACACCTTC. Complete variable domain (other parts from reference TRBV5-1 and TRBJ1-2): KAGVTQTPRYLIKTRGQQVTLSCSPISGHRSVSWYQQTPGQGLQFLFEYFSETQRNKGNFPGRFSGRQFSNSRSEMNVSTLELGDSALYLCASSLGAVSDYGYTFGSGTRLTVV.

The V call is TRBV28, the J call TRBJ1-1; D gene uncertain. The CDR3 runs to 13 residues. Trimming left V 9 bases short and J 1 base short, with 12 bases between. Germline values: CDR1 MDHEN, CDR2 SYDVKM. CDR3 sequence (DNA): TGTGCCAGTGTTTCAGGCCCGAACACTGAAGCTTTCTTT. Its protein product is CASVSGPNTEAFF.

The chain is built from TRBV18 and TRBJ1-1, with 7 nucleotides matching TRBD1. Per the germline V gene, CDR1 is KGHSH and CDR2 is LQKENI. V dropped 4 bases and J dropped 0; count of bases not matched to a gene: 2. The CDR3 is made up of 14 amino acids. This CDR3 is CASSRQGMNTEAFF. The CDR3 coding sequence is TGTGCCAGCTCACGACAGGGCATGAACACTGAAGCTTTCTTT.

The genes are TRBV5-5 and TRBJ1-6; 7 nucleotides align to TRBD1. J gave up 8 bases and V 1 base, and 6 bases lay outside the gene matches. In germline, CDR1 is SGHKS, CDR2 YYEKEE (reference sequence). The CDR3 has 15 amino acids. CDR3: CASSLRTGQDSPLHF. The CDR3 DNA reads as TGTGCCAGCAGCTTGCGGACAGGCCAAGATTCACCCCTCCACTTT.

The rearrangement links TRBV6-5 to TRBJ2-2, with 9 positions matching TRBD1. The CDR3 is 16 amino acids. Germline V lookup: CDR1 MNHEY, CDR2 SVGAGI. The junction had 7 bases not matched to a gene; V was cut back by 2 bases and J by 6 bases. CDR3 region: CASSYDTGGLAGELFF. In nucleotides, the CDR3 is TGTGCCAGCAGTTACGATACAGGGGGCCTGGCCGGGGAGCTGTTTTTT.

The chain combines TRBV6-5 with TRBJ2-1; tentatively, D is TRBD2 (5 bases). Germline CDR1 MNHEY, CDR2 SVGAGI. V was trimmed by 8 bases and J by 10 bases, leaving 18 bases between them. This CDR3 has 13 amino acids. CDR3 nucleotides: TGTGCCAGCGGGGAGCGGCTAGAGGGCGAGCAGTTCTTC. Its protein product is CASGERLEGEQFF.

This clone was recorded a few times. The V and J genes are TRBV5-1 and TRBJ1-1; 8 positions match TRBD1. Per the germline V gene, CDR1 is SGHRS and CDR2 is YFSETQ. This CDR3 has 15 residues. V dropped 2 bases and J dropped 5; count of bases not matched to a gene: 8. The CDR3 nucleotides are TGCGCCAGCAGCTTCGGACAGGGTGGTAATACTGAAGCTTTCTTT. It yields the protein CASSFGQGGNTEAFF.

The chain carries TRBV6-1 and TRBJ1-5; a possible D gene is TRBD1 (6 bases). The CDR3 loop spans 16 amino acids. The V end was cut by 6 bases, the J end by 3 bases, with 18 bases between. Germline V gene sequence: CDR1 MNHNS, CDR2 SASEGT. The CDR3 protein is CASSETGRTNNQPQHF. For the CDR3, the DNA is TGTGCCAGCAGCGAAACAGGGCGCACTAACAATCAGCCCCAGCATTTT.

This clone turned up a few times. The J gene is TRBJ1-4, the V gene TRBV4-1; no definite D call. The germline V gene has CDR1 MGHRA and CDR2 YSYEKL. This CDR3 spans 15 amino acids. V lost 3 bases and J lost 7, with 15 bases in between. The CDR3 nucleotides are TGCGCCAGCAGCCAGGTACAGTCACCGCCTGAAAAACTGTTTTTT. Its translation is CASSQVQSPPEKLFF.

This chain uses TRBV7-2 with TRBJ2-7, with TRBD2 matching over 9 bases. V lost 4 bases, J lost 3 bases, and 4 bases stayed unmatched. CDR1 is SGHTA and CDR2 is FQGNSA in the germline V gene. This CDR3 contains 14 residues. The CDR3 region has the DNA TGTGCCAGCAGCTGGACTAGCGAGCACTACGAGCAGTACTTC. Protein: CASSWTSEHYEQYF.

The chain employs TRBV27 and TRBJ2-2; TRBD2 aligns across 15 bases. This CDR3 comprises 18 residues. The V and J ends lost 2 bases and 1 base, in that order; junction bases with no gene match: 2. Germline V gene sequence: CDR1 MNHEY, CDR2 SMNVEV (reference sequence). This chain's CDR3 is CASSLQGLAGGNTGELFF. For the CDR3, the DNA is TGTGCCAGCAGTTTACAGGGACTAGCGGGGGGGAACACCGGGGAGCTGTTTTTT.

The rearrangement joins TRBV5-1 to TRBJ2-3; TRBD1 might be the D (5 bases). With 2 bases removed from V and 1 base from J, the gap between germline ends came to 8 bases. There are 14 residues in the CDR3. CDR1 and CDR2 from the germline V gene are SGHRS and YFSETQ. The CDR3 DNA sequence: TGCGCCAGCAGCTTTCGGACACGCACAGATACGCAGTATTTT. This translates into CASSFRTRTDTQYF.

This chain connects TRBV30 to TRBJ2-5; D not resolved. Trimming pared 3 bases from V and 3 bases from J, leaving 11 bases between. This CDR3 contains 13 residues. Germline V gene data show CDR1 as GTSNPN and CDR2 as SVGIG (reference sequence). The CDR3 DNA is TGTGCCTGGAGCGCAGCAGGAAAAGAGACCCAGTACTTC. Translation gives CAWSAAGKETQYF. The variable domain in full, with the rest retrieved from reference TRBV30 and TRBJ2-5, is SQTIHQWPATLVQPVGSPLSLECTVEGTSNPNLYWYRQAAGRGLQLLFYSVGIGQISSEVPQNLSASRPQDRQFILSSKKLLLSDSGFYLCAWSAAGKETQYFGPGTRLLVL.

CDR3 DNA sequence: TGTGCCAGCAGCTTGGGACTAGCGGGAACCTACGAGCAGTACTTC. It encodes CASSLGLAGTYEQYF. This rearrangement joins TRBV5-6 to TRBJ2-7; the match to TRBD2 covers 11 bases. After removal of 0 bases from V and 2 bases from J, the junction contained 1 base not matched to a gene. Germline CDR1 SGHDT, CDR2 YYEEEE. CDR3 size: 15 residues.

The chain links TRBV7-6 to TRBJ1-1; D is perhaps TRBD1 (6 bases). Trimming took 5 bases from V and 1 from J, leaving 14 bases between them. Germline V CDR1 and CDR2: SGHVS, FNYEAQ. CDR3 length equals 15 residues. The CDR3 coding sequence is TGTGCCAGCAGCGACGGGGGGGCGCGGAACACTGAAGCTTTCTTT. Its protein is CASSDGGARNTEAFF.

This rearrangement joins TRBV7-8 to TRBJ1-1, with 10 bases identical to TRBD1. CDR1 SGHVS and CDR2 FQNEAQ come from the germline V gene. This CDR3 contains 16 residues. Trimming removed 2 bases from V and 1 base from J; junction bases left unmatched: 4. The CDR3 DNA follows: TGTGCCAGCAGCTTACGGGACAGGGGTTCGAACACTGAAGCTTTCTTT. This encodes CASSLRDRGSNTEAFF.

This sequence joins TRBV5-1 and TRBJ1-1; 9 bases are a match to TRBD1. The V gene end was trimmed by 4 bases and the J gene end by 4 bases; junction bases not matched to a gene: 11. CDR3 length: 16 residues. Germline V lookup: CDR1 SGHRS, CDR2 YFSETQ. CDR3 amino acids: CASSPTVTGGTTEAFF. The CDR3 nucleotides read TGCGCCAGCAGCCCTACGGTGACAGGGGGGACCACTGAAGCTTTCTTT.

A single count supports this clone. The CDR3 protein is CASSLPVSLGGGNYGYTF. CDR3 coding DNA: TGTGCCAGTAGCCTGCCTGTAAGTCTAGGGGGAGGGAACTATGGCTACACCTTC. The chain employs TRBV19 and TRBJ1-2; possible D gene TRBD1, 6 bases. CDR1 LNHDA and CDR2 SQIVND come from the germline V gene (reference sequence). This CDR3 comprises 18 residues. The V end was cut by 6 bases, the J end by 2 bases, with 25 bases between.